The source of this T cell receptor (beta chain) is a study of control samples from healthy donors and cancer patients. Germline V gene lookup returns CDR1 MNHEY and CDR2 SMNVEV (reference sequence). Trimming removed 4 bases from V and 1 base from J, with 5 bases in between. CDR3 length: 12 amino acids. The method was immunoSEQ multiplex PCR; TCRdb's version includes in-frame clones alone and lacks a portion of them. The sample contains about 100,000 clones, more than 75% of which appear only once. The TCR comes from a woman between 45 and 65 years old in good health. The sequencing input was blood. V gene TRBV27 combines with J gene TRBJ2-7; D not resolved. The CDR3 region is CASSSGSYEQYF. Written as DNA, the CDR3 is TGTGCCAGCAGTTCAGGTTCCTACGAGCAGTACTTC.